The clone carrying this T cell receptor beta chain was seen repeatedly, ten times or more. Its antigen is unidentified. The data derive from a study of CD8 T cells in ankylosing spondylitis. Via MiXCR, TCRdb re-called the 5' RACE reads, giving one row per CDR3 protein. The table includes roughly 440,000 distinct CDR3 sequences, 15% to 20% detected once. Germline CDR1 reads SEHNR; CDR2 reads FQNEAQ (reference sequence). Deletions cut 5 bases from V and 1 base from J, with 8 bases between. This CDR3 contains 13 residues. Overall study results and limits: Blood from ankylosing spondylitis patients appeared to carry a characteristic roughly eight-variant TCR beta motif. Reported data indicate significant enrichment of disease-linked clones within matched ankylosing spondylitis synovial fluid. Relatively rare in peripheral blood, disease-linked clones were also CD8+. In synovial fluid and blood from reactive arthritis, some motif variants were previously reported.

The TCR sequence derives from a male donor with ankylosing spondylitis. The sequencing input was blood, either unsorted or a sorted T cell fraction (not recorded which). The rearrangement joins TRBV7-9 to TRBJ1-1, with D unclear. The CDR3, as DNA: TGTGCCAGCAGCCGAACAGAGAACACTGAAGCTTTCTTT. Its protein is CASSRTENTEAFF.